This T cell receptor (beta chain) stems from a study of somatic mutations in cytotoxic T cells in rheumatoid arthritis. Study-wide context: Patients had over 25 ml EDTA blood drawn right after diagnosis, before any treatment.

Germline values: CDR1 SGHTA, CDR2 FQGNSA. V was shortened by 2 bases and J by 0 bases, with 10 bases between the two germline ends. This CDR3 is built from 15 residues. In the original processing: Matching published virus-specific TCRB sequences was rare for patient CD8+ clones that were larger than 1%. Measured with immunoSEQ multiplex PCR; TCRdb has only the in-frame clones, and not every one. Clone size and V and J calls were adopted from that table, with D and trimming inferred from the DNA. The repertoire includes about 7,400 clones, approximately 86% of them detected once, and roughly 15% sits in the top ten.

This clonotype was obtained from a man aged 40-49 years with rheumatoid arthritis. The chain uses TRBV7-2 and TRBJ1-1; the D is unclear. What was sequenced was CD8+ T cells sorted from blood. The CDR3 spells CASSLLPRLNTEAFF. The DNA of the CDR3 is TGTGCCAGCAGCTTACTTCCCAGGTTGAACACTGAAGCTTTCTTT.